The clone carrying this T cell receptor (beta chain) was detected many times. What it binds is unknown. This record belongs to a study of T cells in Graves' hyperthyroidism and ophthalmopathy. The study's findings and limits: Ophthalmopathy and stable hyperthyroidism were told apart by a 13 V-J model. Ophthalmopathy onset followed model prediction by a median roughly six months.

Cells are PBMCs isolated from approximately 9.2 ml of fresh blood. Amplification of TCR beta CDR3 regions was performed using RNA transcripts as template. During a first-round RT-PCR of the TCR CDR3, the HTBI primer set was used. Each CDR3 protein is one row after TCRdb ran MiXCR on the multiplex PCR reads. The table has fewer than 450,000 distinct CDR3 sequences, roughly 15% seen once. The CDR3 spans 10 residues. Germline lookup yields CDR1 MDHEN and CDR2 SYDVKM. The receptor comes from a woman between 25 and 40 years old with Graves' hyperthyroidism that later progressed to Graves' ophthalmopathy. The J gene is TRBJ2-1, the V gene TRBV28; D ambiguous. The end of the DNA aligns better with TRBJ2-7, so the J call may be wrong. The sample comprised blood. The CDR3 sequence is CASSRVEQYF. The CDR3 nucleotides are TGTGCCAGCTCGAGAGTTGAGCAGTACTTC.